This T cell receptor (beta chain) is from a study of blood T cell repertoires in COVID-19. Overall study: The United States, Italy and Spain provided the acute and convalescent COVID-19 samples. The analysed material was cDNA or gDNA that came from T cells, B-cell-depleted T cells, or PBMCs.

Per the study methods: Scientists estimated how many nucleated cells there were by amplifying reference gene primers. Sequenced by immunoSEQ multiplex PCR; TCRdb stores in-frame clones only, minus some. Clone size and V and J calls were adopted from that table, with D and trimming inferred from the DNA. Found here are over 90,000 clones, more than 80% of them singletons; the top ten hold 4.5%. V lost 7 bases to trimming and J lost 1 base; unmatched junction nucleotides: 3. The CDR3 consists of 14 residues. The germline V gene encodes CDR1 SGHRS and CDR2 YFSETQ. Sequenced: peripheral blood. This chain uses TRBV5-1 with TRBJ2-2; 8 positions agree with TRBD2. The clonotype comes from a human donor in a cohort sampled during active COVID-19. CDR3 sequence: CASGTSGNTGELFF. CDR3 coding DNA: TGCGCCAGCGGGACTAGTGGGAACACCGGGGAGCTGTTTTTT.